This TCR beta chain came from a study of OX40 agonist ivuxolimab in advanced cancers. Overall study: Every 2 weeks, patients received ivuxolimab intravenously, dosed at 0.01 to 10 mg/kg.

As for this clone: Its specificity is not known.

Systemic immunosuppression or autoimmune disease history was grounds to exclude patients. Researchers took blood at baseline, on cycle 4 day 1, and on cycle 7 day 1. Only in-frame clones appear in the TCRdb table, and some are missing; sequencing was by immunoSEQ multiplex PCR. The sample has just over 90,000 clones, 90% to 95% seen once. Study-wide results and caveats: The expanded peripheral T cells' antigen specificity was not determined.

The sequence was obtained from an adult with an advanced solid tumor such as melanoma, head and neck, liver or kidney cancer. The sequences come from CD4+ or CD8+ T cells sorted from blood, collected in a trial of the OX40 agonist ivuxolimab.

Here the CDR3 DNA reads TGTGCCAGTAGTATAGATCTCGGGGCCAAATACAATGAGCAGTTCTTC. This gives the protein CASSIDLGAKYNEQFF. The chain uses TRBV19 and TRBJ2-1, with D perhaps assigned TRBD1 or TRBD2 (5 bases each). CDR3 length equals 16 residues. The V gene lost 0 bases and the J gene lost 4 bases, with 13 bases spanning the gap. CDR1 is LNHDA and CDR2 is SQIVND in the germline V gene (reference sequence). The whole variable domain, remainder taken from reference TRBV19 and TRBJ2-1, is DGGITQSPKYLFRKEGQNVTLSCEQNLNHDAMYWYRQDPGQGLRLIYYSQIVNDFQKGDIAEGYSVSREKKESFPLTVTSAQKNPTAFYLCASSIDLGAKYNEQFFGPGTRLTVL.